This T cell receptor (beta chain) is drawn from a study of PD-L1 blockade in urothelial cancer. On the study more broadly: After treatment start, blood was analyzed at 3 weeks (second dose) and at 6 weeks.

With respect to this clone: No antigen is known for it.

This CDR3 has 15 residues. Unmatched junction bases numbered 8, after V lost 7 bases and J lost 1 base. Germline lookup yields CDR1 ENHRY and CDR2 SYGVKD. Study conclusions and caveats: It was durable-benefit patients whose tumor-associated blood clones expanded more at 3 weeks.

TCR analog templates of synthetic origin were spiked into each PCR. The repertoire was sequenced with immunoSEQ multiplex PCR; TCRdb's copy has only in-frame clones and lacks some. The sample carries approximately 65,000 clones, around 90% recorded once. Specimen: PBMCs, collected around atezolizumab (anti-PD-L1) treatment. The genes are TRBV10-3 and TRBJ2-3; 7 bases line up with TRBD1. This sequence originates from a man in his 60s with urothelial cancer. CDR3 protein: CAINKGGAGTDTQYF. CDR3 DNA sequence: TGTGCCATCAATAAAGGGGGCGCCGGCACAGATACGCAGTATTTT.